This TCR beta chain appears in the sequencing data of a study of cytotoxic CD8 clonotypes in ibrutinib-treated CLL (dated by TCRdb to the early 2020s). General notes on the study: The cohort was composed of some twelve relapsed/refractory and fewer than 16 treatment-naive patients; IGHV unmutated status was identified in roughly 18 patients. Partial responses were observed in about 25 patients and complete responses in 2; after a median follow-up of around 68 months, remission was maintained in some 14 patients and progression was observed in some twelve. Samples at response were collected after a median of about 12 months of treatment, with a range of 6 to 36 months. Samples averaged around 280,000 productive templates and 90,000 to 100,000 productive rearrangements. Of the 80 to 95 participants in the trial, roughly 25 had longitudinal samples available. Cryopreserved peripheral blood mononuclear cells were collected before treatment, at response, and at either disease progression or sustained remission. Patients were still on ibrutinib when every remission and progressive disease sample was collected.

Study-wide findings and limitations: Public clonotypes were rare and either shrank or stayed stable during treatment, and the rise in clonality at ibrutinib response reflected expansion of private clonotypes. Sampling times were not matched between sustained-remission and progressing patients, and lymph node repertoires were not studied. Clonality increased at ibrutinib response, stayed stable in sustained remission, and fell back toward baseline at progression. Baseline clonality was found to be higher than that of age-matched healthy donors and was strongly correlated with circulating CD8+ T-cell counts.

In regard to this clone: Its antigen is not yet known. Nothing much larger sits one base from this clone, and base qualities are not available.

The sample's time point label, in plain terms: more than 10 months on ibrutinib. For TCR beta library preparation, roughly 2 micrograms of genomic DNA were extracted from the cryopreserved PBMCs. Longitudinal blood samples from CLL patients receiving ibrutinib monotherapy were subjected to high-throughput TCR beta sequencing. The patients took part in an open-label, single-center phase 2 trial of ibrutinib monotherapy. On a MiSeq, deep resolution sequencing aimed for a depth between 1 in 1 million and 1 in 200,000 T cells, with each clonotype covered about 9.9x on average. The immunoSEQ hsTCRB Kit was used to generate TCR beta libraries. The original methods were these. Data were analyzed with ImmunoSEQ Data Assistant and ImmunoSEQ Analyzer, with V, D and J genes assigned per IMGT definitions. Clonality was computed as one minus normalized Shannon entropy of productive rearrangement frequencies, ranging from 0 to 1. Only overrepresented clonotypes making up at least 0.05% of each patient's repertoire were included in the public clonotype analysis. Thirteen age-matched healthy donor repertoires from immuneACCESS were used as controls for clonality. What TCRdb holds here is the immuneACCESS table cut down to in-frame rearrangements. Part of the clones is not present; checked against another copy, under half of the missing clones reflect an unresolved V gene, and the others are unexplained. For V, J and clone size, that table is used; D and trimming come from the DNA. For this sample the table gives around 60,000 clones, of which approximately 71% were detected only once. Jointly, the top ten make up around 42% of the sample.

CDR1 and CDR2 (SGHTA, FQGNSA) derive from the germline V gene. The CDR3 runs 16 amino acids, cysteine and phenylalanine included. Here the CDR3 DNA is all that survives: 48 bases in frame from base 1. Trimming costs V 2 bases and J 8 bases, and their ends lie 19 bases apart. The chain is made from TRBV7-2 and TRBJ2-1; TRBD1 is a weak D gene call, 6 bases matching. Material: PBMCs, obtained after 12 months of ibrutinib treatment. The receptor was isolated from a human donor with chronic lymphocytic leukemia. The CDR3 region reads CASSLRGLGSADEQFF. The DNA reads as follows: TGTGCCAGCAGCTTAAGGGGGTTAGGCTCAGCGGATGAGCAGTTCTTC.